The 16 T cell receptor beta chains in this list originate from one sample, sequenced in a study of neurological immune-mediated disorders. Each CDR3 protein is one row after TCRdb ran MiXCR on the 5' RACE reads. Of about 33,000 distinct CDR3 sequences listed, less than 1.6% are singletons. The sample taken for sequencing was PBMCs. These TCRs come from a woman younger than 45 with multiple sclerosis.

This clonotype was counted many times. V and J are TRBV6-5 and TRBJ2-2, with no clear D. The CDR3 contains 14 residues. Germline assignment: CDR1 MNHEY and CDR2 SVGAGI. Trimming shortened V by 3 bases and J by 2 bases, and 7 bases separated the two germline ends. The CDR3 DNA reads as TGTGCCAGCAGTTATCTAGAAAACACCGGGGAGCTGTTTTTT. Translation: CASSYLENTGELFF.

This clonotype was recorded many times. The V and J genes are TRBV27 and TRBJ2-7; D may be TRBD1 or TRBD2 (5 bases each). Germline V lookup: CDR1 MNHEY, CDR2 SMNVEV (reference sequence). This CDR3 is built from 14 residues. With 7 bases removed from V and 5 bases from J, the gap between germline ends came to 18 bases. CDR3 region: CASNPSGAWDEQYF. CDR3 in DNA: TGTGCCAGCAACCCTTCCGGGGCCTGGGACGAGCAGTACTTC.

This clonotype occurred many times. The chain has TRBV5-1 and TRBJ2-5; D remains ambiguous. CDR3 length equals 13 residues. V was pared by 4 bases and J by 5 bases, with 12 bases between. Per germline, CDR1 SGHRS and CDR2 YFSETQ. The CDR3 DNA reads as TGCGCCAGCAGCCTGGGAAGGGTTGAGACCCAGTACTTC. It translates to CASSLGRVETQYF.

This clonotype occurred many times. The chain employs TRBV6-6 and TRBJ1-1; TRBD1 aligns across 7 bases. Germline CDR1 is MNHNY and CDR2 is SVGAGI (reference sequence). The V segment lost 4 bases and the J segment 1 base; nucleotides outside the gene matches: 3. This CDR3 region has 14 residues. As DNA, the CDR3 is TGTGCCAGCAGTTTACAGGGGTCGAACACTGAAGCTTTCTTT. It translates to CASSLQGSNTEAFF.

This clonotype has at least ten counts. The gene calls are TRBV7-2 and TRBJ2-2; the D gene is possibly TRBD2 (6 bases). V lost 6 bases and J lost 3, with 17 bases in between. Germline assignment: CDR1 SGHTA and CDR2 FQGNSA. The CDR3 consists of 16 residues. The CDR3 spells CASRAVRSGYTGELFF. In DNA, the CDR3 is TGTGCCAGCAGGGCCGTTCGTAGCGGATACACCGGGGAGCTGTTTTTT.

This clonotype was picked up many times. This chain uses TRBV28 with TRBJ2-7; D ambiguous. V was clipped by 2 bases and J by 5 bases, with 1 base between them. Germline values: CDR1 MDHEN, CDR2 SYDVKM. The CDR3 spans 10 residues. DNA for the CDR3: TGTGCCAGCAGTTTAAACGAGCAGTACTTC. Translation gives CASSLNEQYF.

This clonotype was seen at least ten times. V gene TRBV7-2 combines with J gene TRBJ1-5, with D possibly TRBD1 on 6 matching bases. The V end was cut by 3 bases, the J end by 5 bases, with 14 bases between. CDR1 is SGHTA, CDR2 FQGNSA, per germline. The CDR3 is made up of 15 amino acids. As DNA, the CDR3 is TGTGCCAGCAGCTTGGGGACGGGGGGGCATCAGCCCCAGCATTTT. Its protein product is CASSLGTGGHQPQHF.

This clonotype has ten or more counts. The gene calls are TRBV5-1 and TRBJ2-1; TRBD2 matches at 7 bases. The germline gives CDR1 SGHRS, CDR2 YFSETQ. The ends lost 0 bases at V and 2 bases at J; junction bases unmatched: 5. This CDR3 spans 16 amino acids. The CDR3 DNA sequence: TGCGCCAGCAGCTTGGAGGGAGGGAATCCCTACAATGAGCAGTTCTTC. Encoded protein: CASSLEGGNPYNEQFF.

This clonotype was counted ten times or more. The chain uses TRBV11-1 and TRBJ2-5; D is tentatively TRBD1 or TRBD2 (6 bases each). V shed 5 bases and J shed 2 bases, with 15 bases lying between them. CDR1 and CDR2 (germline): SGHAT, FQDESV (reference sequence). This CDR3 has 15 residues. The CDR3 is CASSKTRGLQETQYF. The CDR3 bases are TGTGCCAGCAGCAAAACTCGGGGGCTACAAGAGACCCAGTACTTC.

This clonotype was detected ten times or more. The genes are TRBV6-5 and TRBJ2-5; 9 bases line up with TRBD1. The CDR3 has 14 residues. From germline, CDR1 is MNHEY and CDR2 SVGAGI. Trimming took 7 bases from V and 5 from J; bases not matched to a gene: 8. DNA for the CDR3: TGTGCCAGCACCCCTGGGACAGGGCGGGAGACCCAGTACTTC. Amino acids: CASTPGTGRETQYF.

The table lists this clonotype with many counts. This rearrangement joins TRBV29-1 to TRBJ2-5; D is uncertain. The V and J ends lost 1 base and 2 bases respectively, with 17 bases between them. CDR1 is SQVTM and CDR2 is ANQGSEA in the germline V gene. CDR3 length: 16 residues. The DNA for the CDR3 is TGCAGCGTTGAAGTGGGTCTCGGCGGAATACAAGAGACCCAGTACTTC. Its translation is CSVEVGLGGIQETQYF.

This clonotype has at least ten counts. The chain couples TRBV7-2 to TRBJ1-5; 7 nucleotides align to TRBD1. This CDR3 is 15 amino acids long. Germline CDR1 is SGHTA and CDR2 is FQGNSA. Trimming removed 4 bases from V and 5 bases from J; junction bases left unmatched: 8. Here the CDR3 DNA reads TGTGCCAGCAGCTCAAGACAGGGTATGCATCAGCCCCAGCATTTT. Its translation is CASSSRQGMHQPQHF.

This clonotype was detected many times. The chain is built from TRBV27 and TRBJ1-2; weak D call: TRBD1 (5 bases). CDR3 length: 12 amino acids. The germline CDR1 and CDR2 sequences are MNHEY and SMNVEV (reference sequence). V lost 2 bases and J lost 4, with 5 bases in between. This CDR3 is CASSLQGYGYTF. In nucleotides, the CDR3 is TGTGCCAGCAGTTTACAGGGCTATGGCTACACCTTC.

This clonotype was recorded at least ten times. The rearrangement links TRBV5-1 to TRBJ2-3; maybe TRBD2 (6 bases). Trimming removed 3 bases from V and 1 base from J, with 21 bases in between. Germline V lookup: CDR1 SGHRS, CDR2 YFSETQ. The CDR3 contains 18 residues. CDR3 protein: CASSSGLLRRGRTDTQYF. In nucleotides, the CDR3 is TGCGCCAGCAGCTCGGGGCTACTGCGGCGGGGACGCACAGATACGCAGTATTTT.

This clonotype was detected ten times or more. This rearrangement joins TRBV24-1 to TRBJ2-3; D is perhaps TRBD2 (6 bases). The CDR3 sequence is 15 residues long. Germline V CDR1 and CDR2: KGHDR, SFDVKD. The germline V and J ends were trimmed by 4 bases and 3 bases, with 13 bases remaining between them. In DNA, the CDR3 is TGTGCCACCAGTGACCCGGGACTTAGTACAGATACGCAGTATTTT. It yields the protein CATSDPGLSTDTQYF.

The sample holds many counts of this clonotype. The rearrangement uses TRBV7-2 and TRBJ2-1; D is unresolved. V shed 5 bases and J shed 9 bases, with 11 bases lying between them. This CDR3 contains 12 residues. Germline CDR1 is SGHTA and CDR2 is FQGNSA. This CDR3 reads CASSRTVSEQFF. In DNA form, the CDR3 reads TGTGCCAGCAGCCGAACAGTGAGTGAGCAGTTCTTC.